This entry concerns a single T cell receptor beta chain. The sample belongs to a study of blood T cell repertoires in COVID-19. On the study more broadly: The samples span acute and convalescent COVID-19 from the United States, Italy and Spain. Sources were T cells, B-cell-depleted T cells, or PBMCs; the material itself was cDNA or gDNA.

In the study's own analysis: The assay estimated nucleated cells by amplifying reference gene primers. Using immunoSEQ multiplex PCR, the repertoire was profiled, and TCRdb retains in-frame clones only, with some absent. The V and J calls and clone size are taken from that table; D and trimming were inferred from the DNA. The table shows 150,000 to 200,000 clones, with 87% occurring only once. Ages ranged from roughly 18 to 100 years, with residence in 24 US areas. The CDR3 is made up of 16 amino acids. Germline CDR1 and CDR2: SGDLS and YYNGEE. Losses at the gene ends were 4 bases for V and 5 bases for J; bases not matched to a gene: 9.

The receptor comes from a human donor with acute COVID-19. The donor label of this sample is uncertain. The chain has TRBV9 and TRBJ1-2; TRBD1 matches at 12 bases. Sequencing was done on a sample of PBMCs or T cells enriched from blood (not recorded which). The CDR3 sequence: CASSRDRGRVTYGYTF. The CDR3 bases are TGTGCCAGCAGCCGGGACAGGGGGCGCGTAACTTATGGCTACACCTTC.